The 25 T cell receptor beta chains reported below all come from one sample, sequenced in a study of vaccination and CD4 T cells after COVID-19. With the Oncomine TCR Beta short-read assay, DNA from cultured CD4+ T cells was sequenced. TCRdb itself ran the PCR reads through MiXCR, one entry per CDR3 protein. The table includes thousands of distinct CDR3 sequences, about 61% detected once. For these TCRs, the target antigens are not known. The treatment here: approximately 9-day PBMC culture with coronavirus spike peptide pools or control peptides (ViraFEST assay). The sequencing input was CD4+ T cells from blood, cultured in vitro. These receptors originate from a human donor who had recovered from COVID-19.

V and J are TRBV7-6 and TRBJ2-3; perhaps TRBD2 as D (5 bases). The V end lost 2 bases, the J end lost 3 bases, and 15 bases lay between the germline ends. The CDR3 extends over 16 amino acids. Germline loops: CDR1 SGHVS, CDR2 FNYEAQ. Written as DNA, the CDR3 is TGTGCCAGCAGCTTAAAAAGGTTCCGGGAAACAGATACGCAGTATTTT. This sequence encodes CASSLKRFRETDTQYF.

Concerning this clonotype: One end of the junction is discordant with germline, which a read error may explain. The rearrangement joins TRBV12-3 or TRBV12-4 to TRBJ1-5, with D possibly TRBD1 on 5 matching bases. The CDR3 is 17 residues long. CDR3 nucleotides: TGTGCCAGCAGGCGAAACTCTGGGACGGATAGCAATCAGCCCCAACATTTT. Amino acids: CASRRNSGTDSNQPQHF.

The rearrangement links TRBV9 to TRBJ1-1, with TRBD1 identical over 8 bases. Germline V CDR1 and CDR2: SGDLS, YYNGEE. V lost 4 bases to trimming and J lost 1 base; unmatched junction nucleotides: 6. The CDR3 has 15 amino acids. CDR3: CASSSDRGGNTEAFF. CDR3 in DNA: TGTGCCAGCAGCTCTGACAGGGGTGGGAACACTGAAGCTTTCTTT. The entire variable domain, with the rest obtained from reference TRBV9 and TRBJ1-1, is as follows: DSGVTQTPKHLITATGQRVTLRCSPRSGDLSVYWYQQSLDQGLQFLIQYYNGEERAKGNILERFSAQQFPDLHSELNLSSLELGDSALYFCASSSDRGGNTEAFFGQGTRLTVV.

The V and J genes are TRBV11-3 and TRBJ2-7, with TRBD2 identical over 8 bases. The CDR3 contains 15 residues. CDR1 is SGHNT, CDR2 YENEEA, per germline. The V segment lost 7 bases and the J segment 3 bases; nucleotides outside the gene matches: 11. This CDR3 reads CASTATAGGRYEQYF. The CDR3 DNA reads TGTGCCAGCACCGCAACCGCGGGGGGTCGCTACGAGCAGTACTTC.

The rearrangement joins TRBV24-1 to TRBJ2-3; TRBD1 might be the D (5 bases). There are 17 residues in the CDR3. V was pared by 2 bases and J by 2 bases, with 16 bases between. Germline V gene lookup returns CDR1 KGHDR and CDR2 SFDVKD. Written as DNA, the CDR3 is TGTGCCACCAGTGATTCAGGGTCGGATTTGATCACAGATACGCAGTATTTT. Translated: CATSDSGSDLITDTQYF.

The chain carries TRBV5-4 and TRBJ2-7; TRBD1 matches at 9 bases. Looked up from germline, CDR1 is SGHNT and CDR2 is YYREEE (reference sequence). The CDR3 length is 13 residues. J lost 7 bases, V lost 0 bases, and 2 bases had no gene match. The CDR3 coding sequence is TGTGCCAGCAGCTTGGACGGGACAGGGGAGCAGTACTTC. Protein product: CASSLDGTGEQYF.

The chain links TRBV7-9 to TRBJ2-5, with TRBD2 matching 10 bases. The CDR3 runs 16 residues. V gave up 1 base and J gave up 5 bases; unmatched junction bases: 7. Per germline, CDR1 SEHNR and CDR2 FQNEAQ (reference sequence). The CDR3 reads CASSLEAASGSETQYF. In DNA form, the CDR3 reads TGTGCCAGCAGCTTAGAGGCGGCTAGCGGGAGTGAGACCCAGTACTTC.

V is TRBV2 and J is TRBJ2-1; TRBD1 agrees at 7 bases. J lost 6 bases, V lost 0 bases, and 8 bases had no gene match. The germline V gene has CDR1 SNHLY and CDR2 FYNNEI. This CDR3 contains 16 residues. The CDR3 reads CASSEATGLGINEQFF. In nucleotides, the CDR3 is TGTGCCAGCAGTGAAGCGACAGGGTTGGGGATCAATGAGCAGTTCTTC.

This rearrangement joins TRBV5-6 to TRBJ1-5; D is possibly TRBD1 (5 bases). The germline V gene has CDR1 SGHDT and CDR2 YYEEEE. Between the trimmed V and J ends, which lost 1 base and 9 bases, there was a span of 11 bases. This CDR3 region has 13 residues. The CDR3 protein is CASSLRGSRPQHF. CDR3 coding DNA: TGTGCCAGCAGCTTGAGGGGTTCTCGGCCCCAGCATTTT.

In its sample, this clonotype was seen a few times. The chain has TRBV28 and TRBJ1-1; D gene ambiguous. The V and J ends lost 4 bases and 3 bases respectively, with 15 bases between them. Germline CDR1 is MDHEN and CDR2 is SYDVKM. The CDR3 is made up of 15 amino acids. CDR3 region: CASSSSPRMDTEAFF. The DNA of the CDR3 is TGTGCCAGCAGTTCCTCCCCCCGTATGGACACTGAAGCTTTCTTT.

The CDR3 nucleotides are TGTGCCAGCAGTCGGGGACAGAGCACTGAAGCTTTCTTT. Amino acids: CASSRGQSTEAFF. The chain couples TRBV12-3 or TRBV12-4 to TRBJ1-1; 7 bases are a match to TRBD1. The ends lost 5 bases at V and 4 bases at J; junction bases unmatched: 4. The CDR3 loop spans 13 amino acids.

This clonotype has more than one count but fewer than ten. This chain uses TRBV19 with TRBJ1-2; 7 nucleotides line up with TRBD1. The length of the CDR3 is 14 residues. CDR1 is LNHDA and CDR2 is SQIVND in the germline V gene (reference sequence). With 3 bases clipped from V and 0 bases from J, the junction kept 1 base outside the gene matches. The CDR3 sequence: CASSMGTANYGYTF. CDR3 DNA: TGTGCCAGTAGTATGGGGACAGCTAACTATGGCTACACCTTC.

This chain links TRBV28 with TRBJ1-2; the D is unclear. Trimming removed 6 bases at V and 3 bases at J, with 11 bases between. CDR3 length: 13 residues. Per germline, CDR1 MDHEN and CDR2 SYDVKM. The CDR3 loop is CASSPDRDYGYTF. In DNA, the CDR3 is TGTGCCAGCAGCCCCGACCGGGACTATGGCTACACCTTC.

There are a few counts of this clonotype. CDR3 region: CAITGGVRTEAFF. The DNA of the CDR3 is TGTGCCATCACCGGAGGAGTGCGGACTGAAGCTTTCTTT. The V and J genes are TRBV10-3 and TRBJ1-1; D not resolved. V shed 7 bases and J shed 5 bases, with 14 bases lying between them. There are 13 residues in the CDR3. Per germline, CDR1 ENHRY and CDR2 SYGVKD.

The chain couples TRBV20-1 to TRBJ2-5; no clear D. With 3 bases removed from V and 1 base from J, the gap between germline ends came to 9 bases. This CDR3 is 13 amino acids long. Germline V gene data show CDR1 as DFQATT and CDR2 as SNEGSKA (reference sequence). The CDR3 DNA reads TGCAGTGCTAGTGTGGCTCGCCAAGAGACCCAGTACTTC. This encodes CSASVARQETQYF.

CDR3 in DNA: TGTGCCAGTATCCCGACAGGGTGGTCTCGGAATGAGCAGTTCTTC. As protein: CASIPTGWSRNEQFF. The chain couples TRBV19 to TRBJ2-1, with TRBD1 matching over 7 bases. CDR3 length equals 15 residues. After removal of 7 bases from V and 7 bases from J, the junction contained 13 bases not matched to a gene. Germline loops: CDR1 LNHDA, CDR2 SQIVND (reference sequence).

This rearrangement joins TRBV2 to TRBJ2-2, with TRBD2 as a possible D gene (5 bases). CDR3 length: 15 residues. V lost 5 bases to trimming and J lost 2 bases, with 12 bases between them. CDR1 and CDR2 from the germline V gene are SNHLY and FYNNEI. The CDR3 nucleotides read TGTGCCAGCAGTCTGGACTCGGTTAACACCGGGGAGCTGTTTTTT. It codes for CASSLDSVNTGELFF.

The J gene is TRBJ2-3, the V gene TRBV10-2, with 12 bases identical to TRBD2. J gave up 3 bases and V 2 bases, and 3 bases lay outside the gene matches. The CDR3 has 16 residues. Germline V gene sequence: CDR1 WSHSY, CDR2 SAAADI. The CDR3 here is CASSEPGLAGTDTQYF. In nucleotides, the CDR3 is TGCGCCAGCAGTGAGCCCGGACTAGCGGGGACAGATACGCAGTATTTT.

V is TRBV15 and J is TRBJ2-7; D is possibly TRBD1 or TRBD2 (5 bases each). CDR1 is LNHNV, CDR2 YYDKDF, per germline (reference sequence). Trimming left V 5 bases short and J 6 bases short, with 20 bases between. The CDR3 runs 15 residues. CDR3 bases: TGTGCCACCAGCTCTGGGACCCCCGGGGTGGGCGAGCAGTACTTC. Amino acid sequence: CATSSGTPGVGEQYF. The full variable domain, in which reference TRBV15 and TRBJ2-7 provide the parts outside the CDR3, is DAMVIQNPRYQVTQFGKPVTLSCSQTLNHNVMYWYQQKSSQAPKLLFHYYDKDFNNEADTPDNFQSRRPNTSFCFLDIRSPGLGDTAMYLCATSSGTPGVGEQYFGPGTRLTVT.

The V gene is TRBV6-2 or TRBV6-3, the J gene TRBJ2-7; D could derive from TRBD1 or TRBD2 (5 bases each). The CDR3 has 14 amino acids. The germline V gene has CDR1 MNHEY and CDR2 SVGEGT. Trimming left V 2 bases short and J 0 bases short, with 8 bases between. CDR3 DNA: TGTGCCAGCAGTTACCCAGGGAGCTCCTACGAGCAGTACTTC. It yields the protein CASSYPGSSYEQYF.

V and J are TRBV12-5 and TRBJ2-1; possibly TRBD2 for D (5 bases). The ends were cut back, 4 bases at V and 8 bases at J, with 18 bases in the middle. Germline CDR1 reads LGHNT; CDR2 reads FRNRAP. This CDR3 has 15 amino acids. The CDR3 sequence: CASGYGLTGNYEQFF. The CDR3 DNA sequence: TGTGCTAGTGGTTACGGACTCACGGGGAACTATGAGCAGTTCTTC.

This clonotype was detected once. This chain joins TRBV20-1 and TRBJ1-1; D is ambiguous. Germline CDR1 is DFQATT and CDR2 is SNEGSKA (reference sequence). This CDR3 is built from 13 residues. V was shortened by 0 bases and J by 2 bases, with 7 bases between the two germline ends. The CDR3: CSARDQPNTEAFF. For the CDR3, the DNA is TGCAGTGCTAGAGATCAACCCAACACTGAAGCTTTCTTT.

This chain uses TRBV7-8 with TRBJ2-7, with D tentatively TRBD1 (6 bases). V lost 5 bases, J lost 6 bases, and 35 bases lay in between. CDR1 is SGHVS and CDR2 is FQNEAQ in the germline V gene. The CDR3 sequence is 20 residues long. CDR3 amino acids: CASSDTRWVKGQSVVAEQYF. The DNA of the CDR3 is TGTGCCAGCAGCGATACCCGTTGGGTCAAGGGACAATCCGTCGTTGCCGAGCAGTACTTC.

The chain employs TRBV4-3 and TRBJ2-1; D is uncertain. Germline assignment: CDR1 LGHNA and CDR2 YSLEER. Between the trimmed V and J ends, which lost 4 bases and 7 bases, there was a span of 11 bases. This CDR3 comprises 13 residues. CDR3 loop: CASSRGPRNEQFF. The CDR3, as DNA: TGCGCCAGCAGCCGAGGACCTAGGAATGAGCAGTTCTTC.

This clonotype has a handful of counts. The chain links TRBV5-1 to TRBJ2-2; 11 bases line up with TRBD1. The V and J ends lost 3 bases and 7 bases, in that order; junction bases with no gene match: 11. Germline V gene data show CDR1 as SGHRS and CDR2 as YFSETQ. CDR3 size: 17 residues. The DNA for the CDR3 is TGCGCCAGCAGCTCGTCAGGACAGGGGGCGCTAAGCGGGGAGCTGTTTTTT. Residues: CASSSSGQGALSGELFF.